The rows below give T cell receptor beta chains drawn from one sample of a study of blood T cell repertoires in COVID-19. Produced via immunoSEQ multiplex PCR; TCRdb's table is partial and in-frame only. The table has just over 150,000 clones, about nine tenths seen once. Sample: peripheral blood. The receptors stem from a man younger than 40 with COVID-19, enrolled during active disease. Both conserved end residues are part of each CDR3. Fields, in order: D gene, clone size, V gene, J gene, CDR3 DNA, CDR3 protein. A D gene is named only where the DNA matches it firmly. Size is stated for part of the rows, as once, few or many counts, or as a class when the clone is expanded.

>TRBD1|-|TRBV2|TRBJ1-5
TGTGCCAGCAGTGGACAGGGGCAAAATCAGCCCCAGCATTTT
CASSGQGQNQPQHF
>-|-|TRBV25-1|TRBJ2-5
TGTGCCAGCAGTGGCCCGGGACAAAAAGAGACCCAGTACTTC
CASSGPGQKETQYF
>-|-|TRBV5-1|TRBJ1-4
TGCGCCAGCAGCCAATCGACGGGAAATGAAAAACTGTTTTTT
CASSQSTGNEKLFF
>-|-|TRBV6-5|TRBJ2-7
TGTGCCAGCAGTTACGGAGGTTTAACCTACGAGCAGTACTTC
CASSYGGLTYEQYF
>TRBD2|-|TRBV18|TRBJ2-7
TGTGCCAGCTCACCTCTGGGGCTAGCGGGAGACGGGCAGTACTTC
CASSPLGLAGDGQYF
>TRBD1|-|TRBV25-1|TRBJ1-3
TGTGCCAGCAGCCAACGGACAGGAGGAAACACCATATATTTT
CASSQRTGGNTIYF
>TRBD1|-|TRBV4-3|TRBJ1-6
TGCGCCAGCAGCCAAGACGGGGCAGGACAGGGGGCGTATTCACCCCTCCACTTT
CASSQDGAGQGAYSPLHF
>TRBD1|-|TRBV6-5|TRBJ1-1
TGTGCCAGCAGATTCGAACAGGGGGCGAACACTGAAGCTTTCTTT
CASRFEQGANTEAFF
>-|-|TRBV21-1|TRBJ1-5
TGTGCCAGCAGCCGCGCCAGAGGGGGCAACCAGCCCCAGCATTTT
CASSRARGGNQPQHF
>TRBD1|-|TRBV7-6|TRBJ1-1
TGTGCCAGCAGCTTAGAGGGACAGGGGTCAACTGAAGCTTTCTTT
CASSLEGQGSTEAFF
>TRBD1|-|TRBV5-6|TRBJ1-2
TGTGCCAGCAGCCCCGGGGGCCGGGACAGCCTATCTAACTATGGCTACACCTTC
CASSPGGRDSLSNYGYTF
>TRBD2|-|TRBV6-6|TRBJ2-1
TGTGCCAGCAGTCTCCCCCATAGCGGGAGTAATAATGAGCAGTTCTTC
CASSLPHSGSNNEQFF
>-|-|TRBV7-2|TRBJ2-2
TGTGCCAGCCGGAGACAGCCCACCGGGGAGCTGTTTTTT
CASRRQPTGELFF
>TRBD1|once|TRBV27|TRBJ1-3
TGTGCCAGCAGTGACAGGGCCGGAAACACCATATATTTT
CASSDRAGNTIYF
>TRBD1|-|TRBV19|TRBJ1-5
TGTGCCAGTAGTATAAGGACAGGGGTAGGAAGCAATCAGCCCCAGCATTTT
CASSIRTGVGSNQPQHF
>-|-|TRBV7-2|TRBJ2-2
TGTGCCAGCAGCTTATCCAGAAACACCGGGGAGCTGTTTTTT
CASSLSRNTGELFF
>-|-|TRBV7-3|TRBJ2-1
TGTGCCAGGAGCGGAGGCTACAATGAGCAGTTCTTC
CARSGGYNEQFF
>-|-|TRBV19|TRBJ1-2
TGTGCCAGTAGTAGTCGCGGAGCCTATGGCTACACCTTC
CASSSRGAYGYTF
>-|-|TRBV30|TRBJ1-1
TGTGCCTGGAGCCTCAACCAGGACACTGAAGCTTTCTTT
CAWSLNQDTEAFF
>-|-|TRBV4-1|TRBJ1-1
TGCGCCAGCAGCCAAGTCATGGGGGGAATAGAACCTGAAGCTTTCTTT
CASSQVMGGIEPEAFF
>TRBD2|-|TRBV19|TRBJ2-1
TGTGCCAGTAGTCGGTTGGGTAGCGGGTATCACTACAATGAGCAGTTCTTC
CASSRLGSGYHYNEQFF
>TRBD1|-|TRBV18|TRBJ2-3
TGTGCCAGCTCACTCGGACAGGGACGCACAGATACGCAGTATTTT
CASSLGQGRTDTQYF
>TRBD1|-|TRBV7-3|TRBJ2-6
TGTGCCAGCAGCTTCTACCCGGGACAGGGGGCTTCTGGGGCCAACGTCCTGACTTTC
CASSFYPGQGASGANVLTF
>TRBD1|-|TRBV5-4|TRBJ2-7
TGTGCCAGCAGCCCGGGACAGGGGACGCGGGAGCAGTACTTC
CASSPGQGTREQYF
>-|-|TRBV7-3|TRBJ2-1
TGTGCCAGCAGCTTAAGTGGAGGCAATGAGCAGTTCTTC
CASSLSGGNEQFF
>-|-|TRBV5-4|TRBJ2-3
TGTGCCAGCAGCGGACTCGGGGATACGCAGTATTTT
CASSGLGDTQYF
>TRBD1|-|TRBV15|TRBJ1-4
TGTGCCACCAGCAGAGATGGGAACAGGGGGCGAGATGAAAAACTGTTTTTT
CATSRDGNRGRDEKLFF
>-|-|TRBV6-5|TRBJ2-7
TGTGCCAGCAGTTACTCGGGAGTAAACGAGCAGTACTTC
CASSYSGVNEQYF
>-|-|TRBV27|TRBJ2-2
TGTGCCAGCAACAAACTCGAGGGATCCGGGGAGCTGTTTTTT
CASNKLEGSGELFF
>TRBD2|once|TRBV4-2|TRBJ2-5
TGTGCCAGCAGCCAACTTCAGGGACTAGCGGGGGGGCCAGGAGGGGAGACCCAGTACTTC
CASSQLQGLAGGPGGETQYF
>TRBD1|-|TRBV19|TRBJ1-4
TGTGCCAGTAGTATCCACATTAGAGGACAGGGAAGCGAAAAACTGTTTTTT
CASSIHIRGQGSEKLFF
>TRBD1|-|TRBV29-1|TRBJ1-3
TGCAGCGGTTGGGACAGCCGAAACACCATATATTTT
CSGWDSRNTIYF
>-|-|TRBV3-1/TRBV3-2|TRBJ1-1
TGTGCCAGCAGCCAAGGGGGACACCATTCCTCACGTGAAGCTTTCTTT
CASSQGGHHSSREAFF
>TRBD2|-|TRBV5-1|TRBJ2-3
TGCGCCAGCAGCGTCTCTAGCGGGGAGGATACGCAGTATTTT
CASSVSSGEDTQYF
>-|-|TRBV29-1|TRBJ1-1
TGCAGCGTTGAAGATCCGGGTGGAAACACTGAAGCTTTCTTT
CSVEDPGGNTEAFF
>-|-|TRBV7-2|TRBJ1-2
TGTGCCAGCAGCTTAATGGGGGGAGGCTACACCTTC
CASSLMGGGYTF
>-|-|TRBV6-5|TRBJ1-4
TGTGCCAGCAGTTACTTGGCCAGGTTAGAAGAAAAACTGTTTTTT
CASSYLARLEEKLFF
>-|-|TRBV15|TRBJ1-2
TGTGCCACCAGCAGAGGGGGCCAACTTGATAACTATGGCTACACCTTC
CATSRGGQLDNYGYTF
>TRBD1|-|TRBV11-1|TRBJ1-1
TGTGCCAGCAGCTTTAGGACAGGCCACGTGAACACTGAAGCTTTCTTT
CASSFRTGHVNTEAFF
>TRBD2|-|TRBV7-2|TRBJ2-7
TGTGCCAGCAGCTTAGACAGCGGGAGGGGCTACGAGCAGTACTTC
CASSLDSGRGYEQYF
>TRBD1|-|TRBV7-3|TRBJ2-2
TGTGCCAGCAGCTTCGGGACAGGGGGCACCGGGGAGCTGTTTTTT
CASSFGTGGTGELFF
>-|-|TRBV4-3|TRBJ2-1
TGCGCCAGCAGCCAAGCCCTCGGTGCGGAGAATGAGCAGTTCTTC
CASSQALGAENEQFF
>TRBD2|-|TRBV4-3|TRBJ2-1
TGCGCCAGCAGCCAACTAGCGGGGTACAATGAGCAGTTCTTC
CASSQLAGYNEQFF
>TRBD1|-|TRBV12-3/TRBV12-4|TRBJ1-1
TGTGCCAGCAGGACGGGACAGGACACTGAAGCTTTCTTT
CASRTGQDTEAFF
>TRBD2|-|TRBV2|TRBJ2-7
TGTGCCAGCAGTAATAGCGGGAGGGGTTTTTACGAGCAGTACTTC
CASSNSGRGFYEQYF
>TRBD2|-|TRBV19|TRBJ2-5
TGTGCCAGTAGTATAAGAGTAGCGGGAGGTGGAGAGACCCAGTACTTC
CASSIRVAGGGETQYF
>-|-|TRBV5-4|TRBJ1-1
TGTGCCAGCAGCTTGGATCCTACTCCCAACACTGAAGCTTTCTTT
CASSLDPTPNTEAFF
>-|-|TRBV23-1|TRBJ1-1
TGCGCCAGCAGTCAATCGGCAGGCCGGAACACTGAAGCTTTCTTT
CASSQSAGRNTEAFF
>TRBD1|-|TRBV5-1|TRBJ1-3
TGCGCCAGCAGCTTCGACAGGGCCCGATCTGGAAACACCATATATTTT
CASSFDRARSGNTIYF
>TRBD1|-|TRBV29-1|TRBJ1-2
TGCAGCGTTGAAGGACAGGGATCACCTCCCTTTAACTATGGCTACACCTTC
CSVEGQGSPPFNYGYTF
>TRBD1|-|TRBV6-5|TRBJ2-7
TGTGCCAGCAGCCGGACAGGGAGAGTCTACGAGCAGTACTTC
CASSRTGRVYEQYF
>TRBD2|-|TRBV29-1|TRBJ2-5
TGCAGCGTTAACAGGGGCGGGACTAGCGGGAGGGCCGGGGTCCAAGAGACCCAGTACTTC
CSVNRGGTSGRAGVQETQYF